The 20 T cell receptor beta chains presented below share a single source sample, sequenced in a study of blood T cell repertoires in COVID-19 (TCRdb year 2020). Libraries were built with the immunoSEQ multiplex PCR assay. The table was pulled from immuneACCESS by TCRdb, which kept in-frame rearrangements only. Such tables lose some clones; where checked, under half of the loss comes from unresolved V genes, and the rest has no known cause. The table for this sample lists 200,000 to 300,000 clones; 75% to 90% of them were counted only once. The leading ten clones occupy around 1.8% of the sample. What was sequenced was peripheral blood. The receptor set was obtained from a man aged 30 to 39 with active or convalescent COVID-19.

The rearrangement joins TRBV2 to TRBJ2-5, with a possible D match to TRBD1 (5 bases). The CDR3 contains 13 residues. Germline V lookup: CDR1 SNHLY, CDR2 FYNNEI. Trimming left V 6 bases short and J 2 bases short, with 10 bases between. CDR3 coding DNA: TGTGCCAGCAGGACAGCTCTTCAAGAGACCCAGTACTTC. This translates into CASRTALQETQYF.

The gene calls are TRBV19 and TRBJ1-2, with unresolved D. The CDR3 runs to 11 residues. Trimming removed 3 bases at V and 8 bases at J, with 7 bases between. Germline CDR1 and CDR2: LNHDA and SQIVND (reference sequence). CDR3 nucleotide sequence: TGTGCCAGTAGTATGCCGGGGGGCTACACCTTC. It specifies CASSMPGGYTF.

The CDR3 DNA reads TGTGCCAGCAGTGAAGGTCTTTTCCGCCGGTCAGGGGGTCAGGAGACCCAGTACTTC. This encodes CASSEGLFRRSGGQETQYF. This chain joins TRBV6-1 and TRBJ2-5; 7 nucleotides line up with TRBD1. Germline trimming cut 1 base from V and 5 bases from J; bases unmatched to any gene: 19. CDR1 is MNHNS, CDR2 SASEGT, per germline. The CDR3 sequence is 19 residues long.

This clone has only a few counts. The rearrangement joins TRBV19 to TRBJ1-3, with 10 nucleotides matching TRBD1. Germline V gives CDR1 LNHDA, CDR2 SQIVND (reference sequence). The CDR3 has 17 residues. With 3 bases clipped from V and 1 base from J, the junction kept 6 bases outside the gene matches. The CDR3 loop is CASSIPTGGWSGNTIYF. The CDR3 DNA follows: TGTGCCAGTAGTATCCCGACAGGGGGCTGGTCTGGAAACACCATATATTTT.

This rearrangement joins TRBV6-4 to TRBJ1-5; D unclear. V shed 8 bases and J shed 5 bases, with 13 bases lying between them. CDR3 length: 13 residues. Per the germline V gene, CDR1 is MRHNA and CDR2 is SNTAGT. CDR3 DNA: TGTGCCAGCGCATCATATAGAGATCAGCCCCAGCATTTT. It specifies CASASYRDQPQHF.

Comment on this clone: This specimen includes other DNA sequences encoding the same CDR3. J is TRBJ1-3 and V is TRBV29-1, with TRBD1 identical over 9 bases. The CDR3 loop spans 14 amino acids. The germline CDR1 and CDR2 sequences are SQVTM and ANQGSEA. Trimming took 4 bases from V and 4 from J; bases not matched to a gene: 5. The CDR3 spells CSVAGQGSGNTIYF. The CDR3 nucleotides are TGCAGCGTTGCCGGACAGGGGTCAGGAAACACCATATATTTT.

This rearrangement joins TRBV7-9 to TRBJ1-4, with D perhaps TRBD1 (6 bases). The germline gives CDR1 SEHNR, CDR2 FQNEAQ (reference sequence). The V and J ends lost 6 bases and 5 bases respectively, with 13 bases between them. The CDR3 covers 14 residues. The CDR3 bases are TGTGCCAGCAGTTCCGGACAGAACAATGAAAAACTGTTTTTT. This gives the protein CASSSGQNNEKLFF.

CDR3 protein: CASSLLPGEYEQYF. CDR3 bases: TGTGCCAGCAGCTTACTACCAGGGGAATACGAGCAGTACTTC. The J gene is TRBJ2-7, the V gene TRBV7-3, with D possibly TRBD1 on 6 matching bases. From germline, CDR1 is SGHTA and CDR2 FQGTGA. Trimming cost V 2 bases and J 4 bases, with 12 bases left between them. The CDR3 totals 14 residues.

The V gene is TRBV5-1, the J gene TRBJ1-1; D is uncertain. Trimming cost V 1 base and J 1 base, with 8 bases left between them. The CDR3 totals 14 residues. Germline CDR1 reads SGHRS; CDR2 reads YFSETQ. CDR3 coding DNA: TGCGCCAGCAGCTTGTCAGGATCGAACACTGAAGCTTTCTTT. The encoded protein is CASSLSGSNTEAFF.

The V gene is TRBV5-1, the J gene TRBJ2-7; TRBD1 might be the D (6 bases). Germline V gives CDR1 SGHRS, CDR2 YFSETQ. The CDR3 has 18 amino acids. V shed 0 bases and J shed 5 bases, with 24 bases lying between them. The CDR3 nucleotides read TGCGCCAGCAGCTTGGCGTTATTTGGTTTGGCAGGGGAAGACGAGCAGTACTTC. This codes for CASSLALFGLAGEDEQYF.

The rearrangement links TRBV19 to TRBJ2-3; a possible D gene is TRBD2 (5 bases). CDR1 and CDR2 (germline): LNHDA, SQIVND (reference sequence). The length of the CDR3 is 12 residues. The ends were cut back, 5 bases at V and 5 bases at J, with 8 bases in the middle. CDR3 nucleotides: TGTGCCAGTAGTCCGGGGAAAGATACGCAGTATTTT. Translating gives CASSPGKDTQYF.

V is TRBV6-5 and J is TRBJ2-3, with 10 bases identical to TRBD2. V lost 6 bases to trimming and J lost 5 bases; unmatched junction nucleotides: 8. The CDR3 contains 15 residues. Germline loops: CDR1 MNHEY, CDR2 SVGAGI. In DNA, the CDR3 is TGTGCCAGCAGGGAGCGGGGGGGTAGCGGAGATACGCAGTATTTT. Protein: CASRERGGSGDTQYF.

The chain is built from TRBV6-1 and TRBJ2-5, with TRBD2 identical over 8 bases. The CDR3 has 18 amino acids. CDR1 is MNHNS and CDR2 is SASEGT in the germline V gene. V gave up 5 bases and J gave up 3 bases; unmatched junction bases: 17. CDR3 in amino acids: CASSKVGGVMHDEETQYF. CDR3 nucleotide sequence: TGTGCCAGCAGTAAAGTCGGGGGGGTTATGCACGACGAAGAGACCCAGTACTTC.

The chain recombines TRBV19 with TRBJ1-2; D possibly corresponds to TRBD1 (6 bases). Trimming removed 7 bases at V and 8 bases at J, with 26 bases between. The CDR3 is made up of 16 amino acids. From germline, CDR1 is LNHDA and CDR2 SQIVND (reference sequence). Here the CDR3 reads CASNSPETRGSYGYTF. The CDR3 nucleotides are TGTGCCAGTAATTCGCCCGAAACTAGGGGGTCGTACGGCTACACCTTC.

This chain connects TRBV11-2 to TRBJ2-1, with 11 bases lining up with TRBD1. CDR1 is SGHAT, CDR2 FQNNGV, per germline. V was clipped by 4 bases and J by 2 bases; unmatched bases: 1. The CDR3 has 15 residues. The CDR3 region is CASSWGQGAYNEQFF. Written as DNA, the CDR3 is TGTGCCAGCAGCTGGGGACAGGGGGCCTACAATGAGCAGTTCTTC.

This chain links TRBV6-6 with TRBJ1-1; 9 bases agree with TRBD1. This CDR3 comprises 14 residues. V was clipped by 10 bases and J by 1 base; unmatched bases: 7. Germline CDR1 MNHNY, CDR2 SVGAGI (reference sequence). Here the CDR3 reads CATDTQGANTEAFF. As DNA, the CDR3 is TGTGCCACTGATACACAGGGGGCGAACACTGAAGCTTTCTTT.

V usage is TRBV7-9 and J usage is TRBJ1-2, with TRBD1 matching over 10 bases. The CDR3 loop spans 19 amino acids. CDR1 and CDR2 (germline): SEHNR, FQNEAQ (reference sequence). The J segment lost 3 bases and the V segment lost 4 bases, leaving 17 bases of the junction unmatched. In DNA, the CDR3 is TGTGCCAGCAGCTCGACAGACCTAGGACAGGGGGTATTTGACTATGGCTACACCTTC. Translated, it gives CASSSTDLGQGVFDYGYTF.

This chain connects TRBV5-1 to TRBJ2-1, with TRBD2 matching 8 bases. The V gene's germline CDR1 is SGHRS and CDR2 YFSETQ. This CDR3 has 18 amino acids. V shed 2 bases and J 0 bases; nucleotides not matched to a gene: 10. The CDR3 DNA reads TGCGCCAGCAGCTTTTCACGCGGGGGGTACTTCTCCTACAATGAGCAGTTCTTC. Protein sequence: CASSFSRGGYFSYNEQFF.

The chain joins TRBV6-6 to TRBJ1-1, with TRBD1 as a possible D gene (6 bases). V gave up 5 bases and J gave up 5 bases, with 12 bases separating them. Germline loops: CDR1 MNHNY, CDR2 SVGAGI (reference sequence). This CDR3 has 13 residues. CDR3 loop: CASSAGTTTEAFF. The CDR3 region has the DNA TGTGCCAGCAGTGCCGGGACAACAACTGAAGCTTTCTTT.

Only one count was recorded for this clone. The CDR3 spells CASQSRDRGSNSPLHF. Written as DNA, the CDR3 is TGCGCCAGCCAGTCACGGGACAGGGGTTCGAATTCACCCCTCCACTTT. The chain carries TRBV5-1 and TRBJ1-6; 10 bases align to TRBD1. The CDR3 is made up of 16 amino acids. Germline loops: CDR1 SGHRS, CDR2 YFSETQ. After removal of 7 bases from V and 7 bases from J, the junction contained 11 bases not matched to a gene.